These T cell receptor beta chains were read from a single sample in a study of cytomegalovirus exposure and HLA in healthy donors. Data came from immunoSEQ multiplex PCR; TCRdb stores just in-frame clones and leaves some out. The sample shows 150,000 or so clones, nearly 80% of them seen only once. Specimen: PBMCs. These receptors were obtained from a man between 40 and 49 years old in good health and CMV-seropositive. Each CDR3 is given with its conserved first and last residue. D genes are given only for firm matches. Clone sizes are given selectively: once, few, many, or a class where the clone is expanded.

D	size	V	J	CDR3	DNA
TRBD2	-	TRBV4-1	TRBJ2-5	CASSPLLGLVREQYF	TGCGCCAGCAGCCCCTTATTAGGACTAGTGCGAGAGCAGTACTTC
-	-	TRBV19	TRBJ2-1	CASSIEGSRSEQFF	TGTGCCAGTAGTATAGAGGGTAGCCGAAGTGAGCAGTTCTTC
-	-	TRBV12-5	TRBJ1-5	CASGLFINQPQHF	TGTGCTAGTGGTTTGTTCATTAATCAGCCCCAGCATTTT
TRBD1	once	TRBV6-1	TRBJ1-2	CASSGSWTGDYGFRGYTF	TGTGCCAGCAGTGGAAGCTGGACAGGGGACTATGGCTTTCGAGGCTACACCTTC
TRBD2	-	TRBV6-7	TRBJ2-5	CATHSGAEETQYF	TGTGCCACTCATAGCGGGGCAGAGGAGACCCAGTACTTC
-	-	TRBV7-9	TRBJ1-1	CASSLAGNTEAFF	TGTGCCAGCAGCTTAGCCGGGAATACTGAAGCTTTCTTT
-	once	TRBV13	TRBJ2-7	CASSLYQTGVYEQYF	TGTGCCAGCAGCTTATACCAGACAGGAGTATACGAGCAGTACTTC
-	-	TRBV5-1	TRBJ2-1	CASSFDSSYNEQFF	TGCGCCAGCAGCTTTGATAGTTCCTACAATGAGCAGTTCTTC
TRBD1	-	TRBV5-1	TRBJ1-4	CAMPNVSGTGVGGLFF	TGCGCCATGCCGAATGTTTCCGGGACAGGGGTGGGAGGACTGTTTTTT
TRBD1	-	TRBV6-5	TRBJ2-1	CASSYQGDEQFF	TGTGCCAGCAGTTACCAGGGGGATGAGCAGTTCTTC
-	-	TRBV19	TRBJ2-7	CASKPTGTFYEQYF	TGTGCCAGTAAACCCACCGGGACTTTCTACGAGCAGTACTTC
TRBD1	-	TRBV5-1	TRBJ1-2	CASSSTGQAFYGYTF	TGCGCCAGCAGCTCTACGGGACAGGCGTTCTATGGCTACACCTTC
TRBD1	few	TRBV13	TRBJ1-4	CASSSGTGEEKLFF	TGTGCCAGCAGTTCCGGGACAGGGGAGGAAAAACTGTTTTTT
-	-	TRBV30	TRBJ2-5	CAWSPYSGSETQYF	TGTGCCTGGAGTCCCTACTCAGGGTCCGAGACCCAGTACTTC
TRBD1	-	TRBV7-7	TRBJ1-1	CASSRDRNTEAFF	TGTGCTAGCAGCAGGGACAGGAACACTGAAGCTTTCTTT
-	-	TRBV5-4	TRBJ2-1	CASSLAGTPNEQFF	TGTGCCAGCAGCTTGGCTGGGACACCAAATGAGCAGTTCTTC
TRBD2	-	TRBV7-8	TRBJ2-3	CASSLVWTSEGTDTQYF	TGTGCCAGCAGCTTAGTCTGGACTAGCGAGGGCACAGATACGCAGTATTTT
-	few	TRBV9	TRBJ1-5	CASSPTSQGDQPQHF	TGTGCCAGCAGCCCTACTTCGCAAGGGGATCAGCCCCAGCATTTT
-	-	TRBV7-8	TRBJ1-5	CASSVRGNSAQHF	TGTGCCAGCAGCGTAAGAGGGAATTCGGCCCAGCATTTT
-	-	TRBV6-4	TRBJ2-2	CASSDEVGRGGDTGELFF	TGTGCCAGCAGTGACGAGGTAGGTCGGGGTGGGGACACCGGGGAGCTGTTTTTT
-	-	TRBV5-1	TRBJ2-7	CASSLSTGEDEQYF	TGCGCCAGCAGCCTGAGTACAGGGGAGGACGAGCAGTACTTC
-	-	TRBV27	TRBJ1-2	CASSSHQQGPSVGYTF	TGTGCCAGCAGTTCTCATCAACAGGGACCCTCGGTTGGCTACACCTTC
TRBD1	-	TRBV10-3	TRBJ1-2	CAISDWDPWTGEDYGYTF	TGTGCCATCAGTGATTGGGACCCCTGGACAGGGGAAGACTATGGCTACACCTTC
-	-	TRBV19	TRBJ1-5	CASRGDWFSPQHF	TGTGCCAGTAGGGGAGATTGGTTCTCGCCCCAGCATTTT
TRBD1	-	TRBV7-8	TRBJ1-1	CASSGRGITEAFF	TGTGCCAGCAGCGGCAGGGGGATCACTGAAGCTTTCTTT
-	few	TRBV5-4	TRBJ2-7	CASSKKKAAYEQYF	TGTGCCAGCAGCAAGAAGAAGGCGGCATACGAGCAGTACTTC
TRBD2	once	TRBV19	TRBJ2-1	CASSGDYGWWNEQFF	TGTGCCAGTAGCGGGGACTACGGTTGGTGGAATGAGCAGTTCTTC
TRBD1	-	TRBV30	TRBJ1-5	CAWSVQGGYSNQPQHF	TGTGCCTGGAGTGTACAGGGGGGGTATAGCAATCAGCCCCAGCATTTT
-	-	TRBV6-6	TRBJ2-5	CASSQHLAQETQYF	TGTGCCAGCAGTCAGCACCTAGCTCAGGAGACCCAGTACTTC
TRBD2	once	TRBV5-1	TRBJ2-3	CASSPLADSTDTQYF	TGCGCCAGCAGTCCACTAGCGGATAGCACAGATACGCAGTATTTT
TRBD1	-	TRBV5-4	TRBJ1-2	CASSTPGQGVNGYTF	TGTGCCAGCAGCACCCCGGGACAGGGAGTTAATGGCTACACCTTC
-	-	TRBV19	TRBJ2-2	CASSGREHTGELFF	TGTGCCAGTAGTGGCCGGGAGCATACCGGGGAGCTGTTTTTT
-	-	TRBV18	TRBJ1-4	CASSERQYNEKLFF	TGTGCCAGCTCGGAGCGACAGTATAATGAAAAACTGTTTTTT
-	-	TRBV7-2	TRBJ1-4	CASSSGNEKLFF	TGTGCCAGCAGCTCCGGTAATGAAAAACTGTTTTTT
-	-	TRBV28	TRBJ2-3	CASSRGGVGTDTQYF	TGTGCCAGCAGTCGGGGAGGAGTGGGCACAGATACGCAGTATTTT
-	-	TRBV19	TRBJ2-7	CASSFMGREQYF	TGTGCCAGTAGTTTCATGGGCCGCGAGCAGTACTTC
-	-	TRBV19	TRBJ1-1	CASSIPWTENTEAFF	TGTGCCAGTAGTATTCCTTGGACAGAGAACACTGAAGCTTTCTTT
-	-	TRBV10-3	TRBJ2-2	CAIRPPSATGELFF	TGTGCCATCAGGCCTCCTAGCGCCACCGGGGAGCTGTTTTTT
-	-	TRBV27	TRBJ2-5	CASSSTEETQYF	TGTGCCAGCAGTTCGACAGAAGAGACCCAGTACTTC
TRBD2	-	TRBV11-1	TRBJ2-5	CASSSTSGTQETQYF	TGTGCCAGCAGCTCCACTAGCGGGACTCAAGAGACCCAGTACTTC
-	few	TRBV9	TRBJ2-6	CASSGGQSRSGANGLTF	TGTGCCAGCAGCGGCGGACAGAGCCGCTCTGGGGCCAACGGCCTGACTTTC
TRBD1	-	TRBV25-1	TRBJ1-3	CASSLFGTAGNTIYF	TGTGCCAGCAGTCTCTTCGGGACAGCTGGAAACACCATATATTTT
-	-	TRBV2	TRBJ2-5	CASSEARETQYF	TGTGCCAGCAGTGAAGCGCGAGAGACCCAGTACTTC
-	once	TRBV7-9	TRBJ1-3	CASSSTGFGNTIYF	TGTGCCAGCAGTTCTACAGGGTTTGGAAACACCATATATTTT
TRBD1	-	TRBV5-1	TRBJ1-4	CASSLETGGEYEKLFF	TGCGCCAGCAGCTTGGAAACAGGGGGCGAGTATGAAAAACTGTTTTTT